This T cell receptor beta chain was observed in a study of CD8 T cells in Susac syndrome. The germline gives CDR1 SGHNT, CDR2 YYREEE (reference sequence). V dropped 2 bases and J dropped 3; count of bases not matched to a gene: 1. The CDR3 loop spans 14 amino acids. Points from the study as a whole: An acknowledgment was made by the study that its TCR sequencing and HLA analysis involved relatively few individuals.

The authors negatively isolated CD8+ and CD4+ T cells and FACS-enriched TEMRA cells. It was with random hexamers that about 0.45 to 1 ug RNA was reverse transcribed. Amplification of TCR beta CDR3 spanned 54 Vbeta and 13 Jbeta via immunoSEQ multiplex PCR. TCRdb re-called the immunoSEQ multiplex PCR reads through MiXCR, storing one row per CDR3 protein. The sample has 120,000 to 150,000 distinct CDR3 sequences; 85% to 95% are singletons. Comment on this clonotype: Its matching antigen is unknown.

The specimen was CD4+ T cells from PBMCs. The chain links TRBV5-4 to TRBJ2-3; TRBD1 agrees at 9 bases. The receptor was derived from a human donor with multiple sclerosis. The CDR3 coding sequence is TGTGCCAGCAGCTTACAGGGGGCTACAGATACGCAGTATTTT. Residues: CASSLQGATDTQYF.